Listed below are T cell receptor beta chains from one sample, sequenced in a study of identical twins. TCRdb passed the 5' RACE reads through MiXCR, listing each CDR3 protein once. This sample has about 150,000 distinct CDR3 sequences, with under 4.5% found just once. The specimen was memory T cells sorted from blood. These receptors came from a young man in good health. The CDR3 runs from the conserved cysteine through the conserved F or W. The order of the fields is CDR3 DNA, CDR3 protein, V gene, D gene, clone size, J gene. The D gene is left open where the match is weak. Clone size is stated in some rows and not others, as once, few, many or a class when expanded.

CDR3nt: TGTGCCAGCAGCCCCTTTAAGGGGGACACCGGGGAGCTGTTTTTT; CDR3aa: CASSPFKGDTGELFF; v_gene: TRBV4-2; d_gene: .; abundance: many; j_gene: TRBJ2-2
CDR3nt: TGCAGTGCTCACAGGGGAGGGGACTACGAGCAGTACTTC; CDR3aa: CSAHRGGDYEQYF; v_gene: TRBV20-1; d_gene: .; abundance: many; j_gene: TRBJ2-7
CDR3nt: TGTGCCAGCAGCTTTAGCGGGAGTCCCACCGGGGAGCTGTTTTTT; CDR3aa: CASSFSGSPTGELFF; v_gene: TRBV7-2; d_gene: TRBD2; abundance: many; j_gene: TRBJ2-2
CDR3nt: TGTGCCAGCAGTGTGGGGACAGGGGAATATGGCTACACCTTC; CDR3aa: CASSVGTGEYGYTF; v_gene: TRBV6-1; d_gene: TRBD1; abundance: many; j_gene: TRBJ1-2
CDR3nt: TGCAGTGCCTCCCGCGGTAGCGGATACAATGAGCAGTTCTTC; CDR3aa: CSASRGSGYNEQFF; v_gene: TRBV20-1; d_gene: .; abundance: many; j_gene: TRBJ2-1
CDR3nt: TGTGCCACCAGCCAACGGCGAAATGGCTACACCTTC; CDR3aa: CATSQRRNGYTF; v_gene: TRBV15; d_gene: .; abundance: few; j_gene: TRBJ1-2
CDR3nt: TGTGCCAGCAGTTGGGCCCTGCTAGCGCCCGGGGAGCTGTTTTTT; CDR3aa: CASSWALLAPGELFF; v_gene: TRBV6-5; d_gene: .; abundance: many; j_gene: TRBJ2-2
CDR3nt: TGTGCCAGCACCGGGGGGATTGAAGCTTTCTTT; CDR3aa: CASTGGIEAFF; v_gene: TRBV12-3/TRBV12-4; d_gene: .; abundance: many; j_gene: TRBJ1-1
CDR3nt: TGTGCCAGCAGTCCCGGGACAGGGGGCCGGCAGCCCCAGCATTTT; CDR3aa: CASSPGTGGRQPQHF; v_gene: TRBV12-3/TRBV12-4; d_gene: TRBD1; abundance: many; j_gene: TRBJ1-5
CDR3nt: TGTGCCAGCAGCGCCCGCTCTGCGGGGAGCGAGCAGTACTTC; CDR3aa: CASSARSAGSEQYF; v_gene: TRBV9; d_gene: .; abundance: many; j_gene: TRBJ2-7
CDR3nt: TGTGCCAGCAGCGTAGCTTGGGAGCCCTACAATGAGCAGTTCTTC; CDR3aa: CASSVAWEPYNEQFF; v_gene: TRBV9; d_gene: .; abundance: many; j_gene: TRBJ2-1
CDR3nt: TGTGCCAGCAGCCAAGCGGGGGGCTACACCTTC; CDR3aa: CASSQAGGYTF; v_gene: TRBV3-1; d_gene: .; abundance: many; j_gene: TRBJ1-2
CDR3nt: TGTGCCAGCACCCGGCGGGAGGGCCAGTTCTTC; CDR3aa: CASTRREGQFF; v_gene: TRBV2; d_gene: TRBD2; abundance: many; j_gene: TRBJ2-1
CDR3nt: TGTGCCAGCAGCGCTACCGATTGGACCGGGGAGCTGTTTTTT; CDR3aa: CASSATDWTGELFF; v_gene: TRBV7-2; d_gene: .; abundance: many; j_gene: TRBJ2-2
CDR3nt: TGCGCCAGCAGCTTGGAATGGCTATCCACCGGGGAGCTGTTTTTT; CDR3aa: CASSLEWLSTGELFF; v_gene: TRBV5-1; d_gene: .; abundance: many; j_gene: TRBJ2-2
CDR3nt: TGTGCCAGCAGACGTTCCGGGACAGGTGGCGAGACCCAGTACTTC; CDR3aa: CASRRSGTGGETQYF; v_gene: TRBV12-3/TRBV12-4; d_gene: TRBD1; abundance: many; j_gene: TRBJ2-5
CDR3nt: TGTGCCAGCAGTTACTCGAACCCTCTAGTCTCCTACGAGCAGTACTTC; CDR3aa: CASSYSNPLVSYEQYF; v_gene: TRBV6-2/TRBV6-3; d_gene: .; abundance: many; j_gene: TRBJ2-7
CDR3nt: TGTGCCAGCAGCTTAGCAATGGCGGCCAGCACAGATACGCAGTATTTT; CDR3aa: CASSLAMAASTDTQYF; v_gene: TRBV7-8; d_gene: .; abundance: .; j_gene: TRBJ2-3
CDR3nt: TGCAGTGCTCCCCGGGAGGGCTTCACAGATACGCAGTATTTT; CDR3aa: CSAPREGFTDTQYF; v_gene: TRBV20-1; d_gene: TRBD2; abundance: many; j_gene: TRBJ2-3
CDR3nt: TGTGCCAGCAGCCAAGATGGGGGGGGAACCCTTTACAATGAGCAGTTCTTC; CDR3aa: CASSQDGGGTLYNEQFF; v_gene: TRBV4-2; d_gene: TRBD2; abundance: few; j_gene: TRBJ2-1
CDR3nt: TGCGCCAGCAGCTTGGAAGCGGGAGGATGGACAGATACGCAGTATTTT; CDR3aa: CASSLEAGGWTDTQYF; v_gene: TRBV5-1; d_gene: TRBD2; abundance: many; j_gene: TRBJ2-3
CDR3nt: TGCGCCAGCAGCTTCCAATGGACAGGGCGGACTGAAGCTTTCTTT; CDR3aa: CASSFQWTGRTEAFF; v_gene: TRBV5-1; d_gene: TRBD1; abundance: .; j_gene: TRBJ1-1
CDR3nt: TGCAGTGCTCGAGACAGACAGAAGGAGACCCAGTACTTC; CDR3aa: CSARDRQKETQYF; v_gene: TRBV20-1; d_gene: .; abundance: many; j_gene: TRBJ2-5
CDR3nt: TGTGCCAGCAGTGAACGTGGGGGCGCCGATGGCTACACCTTC; CDR3aa: CASSERGGADGYTF; v_gene: TRBV2; d_gene: .; abundance: many; j_gene: TRBJ1-2
CDR3nt: TGCAGTGCGAACGACAGGGGGAGGGAGACCCAGTACTTC; CDR3aa: CSANDRGRETQYF; v_gene: TRBV20-1; d_gene: TRBD1; abundance: many; j_gene: TRBJ2-5
CDR3nt: TGTGCCAGCAGCCAAGATCGAGGGAGAGACTACAATGAGCAGTTCTTC; CDR3aa: CASSQDRGRDYNEQFF; v_gene: TRBV3-1; d_gene: .; abundance: many; j_gene: TRBJ2-1
CDR3nt: TGCAGTGCTCCCTGGTGGGGGCAGGGGTCTCACGAGCAGTACTTC; CDR3aa: CSAPWWGQGSHEQYF; v_gene: TRBV20-1; d_gene: .; abundance: many; j_gene: TRBJ2-7
CDR3nt: TGCAGTGCTAGTGGTAGGGACAGCACTGAAGCTTTCTTT; CDR3aa: CSASGRDSTEAFF; v_gene: TRBV20-1; d_gene: TRBD1; abundance: many; j_gene: TRBJ1-1
CDR3nt: TGTGCCAGCAGCGCAGGGACGGAGAATGAAAAACTGTTTTTT; CDR3aa: CASSAGTENEKLFF; v_gene: TRBV9; d_gene: .; abundance: many; j_gene: TRBJ1-4
CDR3nt: TGTGCCAGCAGTTACAGGGTAGGGCCCCAGCATTTT; CDR3aa: CASSYRVGPQHF; v_gene: TRBV28; d_gene: .; abundance: few; j_gene: TRBJ1-5
CDR3nt: TGCAGTGCTCCCCGGGGTGGTAGCGGACGGTACGAGCAGTACTTC; CDR3aa: CSAPRGGSGRYEQYF; v_gene: TRBV20-1; d_gene: .; abundance: many; j_gene: TRBJ2-7
CDR3nt: TGTGCCTGGAGCCCATGGGGCCGAACCACAGATACGCAGTATTTT; CDR3aa: CAWSPWGRTTDTQYF; v_gene: TRBV30; d_gene: .; abundance: few; j_gene: TRBJ2-3
CDR3nt: TGTGCCAGCAGCCAAGGGACGGGAGACTTGGAGACCCAGTACTTC; CDR3aa: CASSQGTGDLETQYF; v_gene: TRBV3-1; d_gene: .; abundance: many; j_gene: TRBJ2-5
CDR3nt: TGTGCCAGCAGCGACTCTAGCGGGAGGGAGCAGTTCTTC; CDR3aa: CASSDSSGREQFF; v_gene: TRBV5-6; d_gene: TRBD2; abundance: many; j_gene: TRBJ2-1
CDR3nt: TGCGCCAGCAGCTTGAACCCGGGACAGTCCTACGAGCAGTACTTC; CDR3aa: CASSLNPGQSYEQYF; v_gene: TRBV5-1; d_gene: TRBD1; abundance: many; j_gene: TRBJ2-7
CDR3nt: TGTGCCAGCAGCGCTTCGACAGGGACAAATTCACCCCTCCACTTT; CDR3aa: CASSASTGTNSPLHF; v_gene: TRBV7-2; d_gene: TRBD1; abundance: many; j_gene: TRBJ1-6
CDR3nt: TGCAGCGTTGAGGTGTGGGGGGCAAGTAACACTGAAGCTTTCTTT; CDR3aa: CSVEVWGASNTEAFF; v_gene: TRBV29-1; d_gene: .; abundance: many; j_gene: TRBJ1-1
CDR3nt: TGTGCCAGTCTAACCGGGACACCGAATCAGCCCCAGCATTTT; CDR3aa: CASLTGTPNQPQHF; v_gene: TRBV28; d_gene: .; abundance: many; j_gene: TRBJ1-5
CDR3nt: TGTGCCAGCAGGCCCACAGGGACAGATACGCAGTATTTT; CDR3aa: CASRPTGTDTQYF; v_gene: TRBV7-8; d_gene: .; abundance: many; j_gene: TRBJ2-3
CDR3nt: TGTGCCAGCAGGCGGACAGGGGGCTCCTACAATGAGCAGTTCTTC; CDR3aa: CASRRTGGSYNEQFF; v_gene: TRBV12-3/TRBV12-4; d_gene: TRBD1; abundance: many; j_gene: TRBJ2-1
CDR3nt: TGTGCCAGCAGCTTGAGCCCTAAATCTTCCTACGAGCAGTACTTC; CDR3aa: CASSLSPKSSYEQYF; v_gene: TRBV5-6; d_gene: .; abundance: many; j_gene: TRBJ2-7
CDR3nt: TGTGCCAGCAGCTTAGGGGGGGACCTACGAGCTCAGTACTTC; CDR3aa: CASSLGGDLRAQYF; v_gene: TRBV7-8; d_gene: .; abundance: .; j_gene: TRBJ2-4
CDR3nt: TGTGCCTGGAGTGCCGGACAGGCCGATAGGAACATTCAGTACTTC; CDR3aa: CAWSAGQADRNIQYF; v_gene: TRBV30; d_gene: TRBD1; abundance: .; j_gene: TRBJ2-4
CDR3nt: TGTGCCAGCTCACCATGGGGTCGCACAGATACGCAGTATTTT; CDR3aa: CASSPWGRTDTQYF; v_gene: TRBV18; d_gene: .; abundance: many; j_gene: TRBJ2-3
CDR3nt: TGCAGCGTTGGAGGACAGGCGGGGCAGCCCCAGCATTTT; CDR3aa: CSVGGQAGQPQHF; v_gene: TRBV29-1; d_gene: TRBD1; abundance: many; j_gene: TRBJ1-5
CDR3nt: TGCAGTGCTAGGCTTAGGAGCGGGGGTGGCAATGAGCAGTTCTTC; CDR3aa: CSARLRSGGGNEQFF; v_gene: TRBV20-1; d_gene: TRBD2; abundance: few; j_gene: TRBJ2-1
CDR3nt: TGCGCCAGCAGCTTGGTACAAGGGGAGGAGACCCAGTACTTC; CDR3aa: CASSLVQGEETQYF; v_gene: TRBV5-1; d_gene: .; abundance: many; j_gene: TRBJ2-5
CDR3nt: TGCGCCAGCAGCCAAGAACTAGCGGGAGTTGGGACTTCCTACAATGAGCAGTTCTTC; CDR3aa: CASSQELAGVGTSYNEQFF; v_gene: TRBV4-1; d_gene: TRBD2; abundance: few; j_gene: TRBJ2-1
CDR3nt: TGTGCCAGCAGCCAACGGAGGACTAGCGGGAGCTCCTACAATGAGCAGTTCTTC; CDR3aa: CASSQRRTSGSSYNEQFF; v_gene: TRBV3-1; d_gene: TRBD2; abundance: many; j_gene: TRBJ2-1
CDR3nt: TGTGCCAGCAGTTGGTATAAAAATCAGCCCCAGCATTTT; CDR3aa: CASSWYKNQPQHF; v_gene: TRBV6-2/TRBV6-3; d_gene: .; abundance: many; j_gene: TRBJ1-5
CDR3nt: TGTGCCAGCAGCCCTTACCTTTCGAACACCGGGGAGCTGTTTTTT; CDR3aa: CASSPYLSNTGELFF; v_gene: TRBV12-3/TRBV12-4; d_gene: .; abundance: many; j_gene: TRBJ2-2
CDR3nt: TGCAGTGCTAGAGGAGGGAGAGAGACCCAGTACTTC; CDR3aa: CSARGGRETQYF; v_gene: TRBV20-1; d_gene: .; abundance: many; j_gene: TRBJ2-5
CDR3nt: TGTGCCAGCACGTTTGGCGGGAGTAGTTTTGATACGCAGTATTTT; CDR3aa: CASTFGGSSFDTQYF; v_gene: TRBV7-2; d_gene: TRBD2; abundance: many; j_gene: TRBJ2-3
CDR3nt: TGCAGTGCGCCGACAGGGGTCCTCACAGATACGCAGTATTTT; CDR3aa: CSAPTGVLTDTQYF; v_gene: TRBV20-1; d_gene: TRBD1; abundance: many; j_gene: TRBJ2-3
CDR3nt: TGTGCCAGCAGCACAAGACCGAAAATCTCTGGAAACACCATATATTTT; CDR3aa: CASSTRPKISGNTIYF; v_gene: TRBV7-8; d_gene: .; abundance: many; j_gene: TRBJ1-3
CDR3nt: TGCGCCAGCAGCTTGGCAATTTTACCCGGGACGAATGAGCAGTTCTTC; CDR3aa: CASSLAILPGTNEQFF; v_gene: TRBV5-1; d_gene: .; abundance: many; j_gene: TRBJ2-1
CDR3nt: TGCGCCAGCAGCCTAGCGGGAGCGGGAGATACGCAGTATTTT; CDR3aa: CASSLAGAGDTQYF; v_gene: TRBV5-1; d_gene: TRBD2; abundance: many; j_gene: TRBJ2-3
CDR3nt: TGTGCCAGCAGCCAAATCATCGGGACTAGCGGGAACACCGGGGAGCTGTTTTTT; CDR3aa: CASSQIIGTSGNTGELFF; v_gene: TRBV3-1; d_gene: TRBD2; abundance: .; j_gene: TRBJ2-2
CDR3nt: TGTGCCAGCAGCCAAGATTGGTTGCAGGGATGGTCCGAGACCCAGTACTTC; CDR3aa: CASSQDWLQGWSETQYF; v_gene: TRBV3-1; d_gene: .; abundance: many; j_gene: TRBJ2-5
CDR3nt: TGTGCCAGCAGTTTTAACCTCCGGAATGAGCAGTTCTTC; CDR3aa: CASSFNLRNEQFF; v_gene: TRBV2; d_gene: .; abundance: many; j_gene: TRBJ2-1